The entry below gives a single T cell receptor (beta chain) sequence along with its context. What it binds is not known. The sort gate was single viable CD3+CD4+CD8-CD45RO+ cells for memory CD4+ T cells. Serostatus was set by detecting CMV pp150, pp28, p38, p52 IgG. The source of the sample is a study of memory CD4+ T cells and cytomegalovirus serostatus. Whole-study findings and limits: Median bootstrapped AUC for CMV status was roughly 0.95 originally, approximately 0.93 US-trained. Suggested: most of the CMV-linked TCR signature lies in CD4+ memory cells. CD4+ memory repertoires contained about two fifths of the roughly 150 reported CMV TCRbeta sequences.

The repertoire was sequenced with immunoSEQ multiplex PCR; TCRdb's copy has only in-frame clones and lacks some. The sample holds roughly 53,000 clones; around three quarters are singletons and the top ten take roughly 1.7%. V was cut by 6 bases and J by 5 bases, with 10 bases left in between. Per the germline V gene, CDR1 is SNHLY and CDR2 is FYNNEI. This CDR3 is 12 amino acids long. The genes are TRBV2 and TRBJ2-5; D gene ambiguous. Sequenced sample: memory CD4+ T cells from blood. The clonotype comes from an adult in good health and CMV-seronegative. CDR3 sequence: CASRKQVETQYF. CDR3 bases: TGTGCCAGCAGAAAACAAGTGGAGACCCAGTACTTC.